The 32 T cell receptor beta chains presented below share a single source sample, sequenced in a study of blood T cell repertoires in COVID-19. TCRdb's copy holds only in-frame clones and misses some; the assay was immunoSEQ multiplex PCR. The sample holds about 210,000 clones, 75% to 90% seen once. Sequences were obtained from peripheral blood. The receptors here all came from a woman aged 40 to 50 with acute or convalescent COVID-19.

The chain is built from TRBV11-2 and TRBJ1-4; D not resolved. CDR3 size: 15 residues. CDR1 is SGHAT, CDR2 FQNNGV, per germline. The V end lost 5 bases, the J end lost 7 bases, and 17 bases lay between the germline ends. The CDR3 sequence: CASSPTLGQSEKLFF. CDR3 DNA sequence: TGTGCCAGCAGCCCCACTTTGGGCCAGTCTGAAAAACTGTTTTTT.

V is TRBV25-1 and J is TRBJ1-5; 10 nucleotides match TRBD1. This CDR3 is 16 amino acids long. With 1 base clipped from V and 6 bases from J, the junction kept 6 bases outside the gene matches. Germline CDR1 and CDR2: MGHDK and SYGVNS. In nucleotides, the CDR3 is TGTGCCAGCAGTGAATCCCGACAGGGGGCGCGTCAGCCCCAGCATTTT. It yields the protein CASSESRQGARQPQHF.

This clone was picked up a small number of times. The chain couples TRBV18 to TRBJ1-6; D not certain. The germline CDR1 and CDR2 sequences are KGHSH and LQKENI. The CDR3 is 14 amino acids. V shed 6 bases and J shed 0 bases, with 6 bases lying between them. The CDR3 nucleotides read TGTGCCAGCTCGTTTAGCTCCTATAATTCACCCCTCCACTTT. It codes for CASSFSSYNSPLHF.

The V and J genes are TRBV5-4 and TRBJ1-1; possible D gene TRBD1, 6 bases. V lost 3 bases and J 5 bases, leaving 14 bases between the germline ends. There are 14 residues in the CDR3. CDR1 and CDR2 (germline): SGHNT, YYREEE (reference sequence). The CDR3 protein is CASSSAGVNTEAFF. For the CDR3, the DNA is TGTGCCAGCAGCTCTGCAGGGGTTAATACTGAAGCTTTCTTT.

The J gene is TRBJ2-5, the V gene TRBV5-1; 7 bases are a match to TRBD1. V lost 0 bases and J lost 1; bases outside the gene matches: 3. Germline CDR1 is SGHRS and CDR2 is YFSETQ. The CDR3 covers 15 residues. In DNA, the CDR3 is TGCGCCAGCAGCTTGGTGGGACAGCTCCAAGAGACCCAGTACTTC. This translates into CASSLVGQLQETQYF.

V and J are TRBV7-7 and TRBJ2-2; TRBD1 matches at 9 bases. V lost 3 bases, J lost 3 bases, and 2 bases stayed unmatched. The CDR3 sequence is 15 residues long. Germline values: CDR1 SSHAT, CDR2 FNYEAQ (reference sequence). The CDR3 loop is CASSFDRGDTGELFF. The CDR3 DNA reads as TGTGCCAGCAGCTTTGACAGGGGGGACACCGGGGAGCTGTTTTTT. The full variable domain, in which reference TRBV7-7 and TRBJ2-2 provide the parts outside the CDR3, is GAGVSQSPRYKVTKRGQDVTLRCDPISSHATLYWYQQALGQGPEFLTYFNYEAQPDKSGLPSDRFSAERPEGSISTLTIQRTEQRDSAMYRCASSFDRGDTGELFFGEGSRLTVL.

Written as DNA, the CDR3 is TGTGCCAGCAGCTTGGGCGGGGGCCAGATCACCGGGGAGCTGTTTTTT. It translates to CASSLGGGQITGELFF. The gene calls are TRBV5-6 and TRBJ2-2; D is perhaps TRBD2 (7 bases). The CDR3 sequence is 16 residues long. Trimming cost V 0 bases and J 4 bases, with 13 bases left between them. Per germline, CDR1 SGHDT and CDR2 YYEEEE.

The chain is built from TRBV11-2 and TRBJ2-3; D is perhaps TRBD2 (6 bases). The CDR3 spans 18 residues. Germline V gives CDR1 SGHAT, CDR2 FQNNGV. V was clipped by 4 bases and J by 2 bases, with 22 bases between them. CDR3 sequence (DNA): TGTGCCAGCAGCTCCCTGCGCTGGATCCGGGGGAACACAGATACGCAGTATTTT. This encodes CASSSLRWIRGNTDTQYF.

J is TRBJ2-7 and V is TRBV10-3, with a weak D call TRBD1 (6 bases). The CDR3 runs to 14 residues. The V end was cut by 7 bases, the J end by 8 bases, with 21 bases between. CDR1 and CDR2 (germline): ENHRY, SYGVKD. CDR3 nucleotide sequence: TGTGCCATCAAGGACAGTAACCGGGACACTAAGCAGTACGTC. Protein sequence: CAIKDSNRDTKQYV.

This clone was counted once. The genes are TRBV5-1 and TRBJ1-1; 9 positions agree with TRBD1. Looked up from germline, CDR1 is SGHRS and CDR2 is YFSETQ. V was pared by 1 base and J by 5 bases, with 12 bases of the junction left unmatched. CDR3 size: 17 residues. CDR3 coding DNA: TGCGCCAGCAGCTTGTCCAATACAGGGGGCGCGGGGACTGAAGCTTTCTTT. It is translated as CASSLSNTGGAGTEAFF.

CDR3 sequence (DNA): TGTGCCAGCTCACCAGCGGATGACTATGGCTACACCTTC. It translates to CASSPADDYGYTF. The chain joins TRBV18 to TRBJ1-2; D remains ambiguous. The CDR3 has 13 amino acids. Germline V CDR1 and CDR2: KGHSH, LQKENI. Trimming took off 2 bases at V and 3 bases at J, with 7 bases between the two ends. Looking up the rest from reference TRBV18 and TRBJ1-2 gives the full variable domain: NAGVMQNPRHLVRRRGQEARLRCSPMKGHSHVYWYRQLPEEGLKFMVYLQKENIIDESGMPKERFSAEFPKEGPSILRIQQVVRGDSAAYFCASSPADDYGYTFGSGTRLTVV.

The CDR3 nucleotides are TGTGCCAGCAGTGAGATTGGGGGGACCTACGAGCAGTACGTC. It encodes CASSEIGGTYEQYV. This chain uses TRBV6-1 with TRBJ2-7; TRBD2 is a possible D gene (6 bases). This CDR3 comprises 14 residues. Germline V CDR1 and CDR2: MNHNS, SASEGT. The V end was cut by 3 bases, the J end by 2 bases, with 11 bases between.

The CDR3 loop reads CASSPGGNYNEQFF. The DNA for the CDR3 is TGTGCCAGTAGTCCAGGGGGGAACTACAATGAGCAGTTCTTC. V gene TRBV19 combines with J gene TRBJ2-1, with D maybe TRBD1 (7 bases). V was shortened by 5 bases and J by 3 bases, with 11 bases between the two germline ends. Germline values: CDR1 LNHDA, CDR2 SQIVND (reference sequence). The CDR3 is 14 residues long.

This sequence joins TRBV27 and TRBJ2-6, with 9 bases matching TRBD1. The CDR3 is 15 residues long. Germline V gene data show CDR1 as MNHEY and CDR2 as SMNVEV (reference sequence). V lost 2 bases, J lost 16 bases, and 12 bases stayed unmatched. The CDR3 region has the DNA TGTGCCAGCAGTTTAAGATATGGGGACAGGGAATTACTGACTTTC. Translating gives CASSLRYGDRELLTF.

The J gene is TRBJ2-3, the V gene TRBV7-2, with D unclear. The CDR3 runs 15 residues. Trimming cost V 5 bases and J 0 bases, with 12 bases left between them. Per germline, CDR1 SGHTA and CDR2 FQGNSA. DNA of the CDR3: TGTGCCAGCAGCCTGGGCAGGATCAGCACAGATACGCAGTATTTT. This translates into CASSLGRISTDTQYF.

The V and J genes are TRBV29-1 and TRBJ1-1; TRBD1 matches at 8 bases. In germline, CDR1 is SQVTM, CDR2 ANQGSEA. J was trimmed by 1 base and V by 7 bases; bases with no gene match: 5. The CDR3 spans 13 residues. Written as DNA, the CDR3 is TGCAGCGCCGACAGGGGCCCGAACACTGAAGCTTTCTTT. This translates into CSADRGPNTEAFF.

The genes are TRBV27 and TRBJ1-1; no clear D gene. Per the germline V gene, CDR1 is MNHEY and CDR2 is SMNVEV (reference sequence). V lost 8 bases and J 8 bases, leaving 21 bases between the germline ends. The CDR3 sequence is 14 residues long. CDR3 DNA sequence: TGTGCCAGCCGATTCGGGAGGACCGCGGGGGAAGCTTTCTTT. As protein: CASRFGRTAGEAFF.

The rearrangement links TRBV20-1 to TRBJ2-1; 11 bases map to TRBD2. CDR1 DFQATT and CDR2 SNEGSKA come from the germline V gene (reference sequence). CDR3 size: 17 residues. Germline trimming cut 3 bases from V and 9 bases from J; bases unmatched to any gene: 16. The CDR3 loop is CSASGGGLAVPGREQFF. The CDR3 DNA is TGCAGTGCTAGTGGGGGGGGACTAGCGGTCCCCGGGCGTGAGCAGTTCTTC.

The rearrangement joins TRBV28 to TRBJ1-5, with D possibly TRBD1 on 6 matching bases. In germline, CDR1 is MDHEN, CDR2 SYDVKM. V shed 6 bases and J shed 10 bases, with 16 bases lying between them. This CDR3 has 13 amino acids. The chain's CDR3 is CASRSGPRGPQHF. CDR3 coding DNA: TGTGCCAGCAGATCGGGTCCCAGGGGCCCCCAGCATTTT.

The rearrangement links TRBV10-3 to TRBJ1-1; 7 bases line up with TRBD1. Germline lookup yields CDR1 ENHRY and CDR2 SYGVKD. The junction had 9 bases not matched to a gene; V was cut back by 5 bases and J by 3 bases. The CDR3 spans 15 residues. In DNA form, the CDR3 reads TGTGCCATCAGTTTCTACGACAGGGTGGACACTGAAGCTTTCTTT. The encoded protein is CAISFYDRVDTEAFF.

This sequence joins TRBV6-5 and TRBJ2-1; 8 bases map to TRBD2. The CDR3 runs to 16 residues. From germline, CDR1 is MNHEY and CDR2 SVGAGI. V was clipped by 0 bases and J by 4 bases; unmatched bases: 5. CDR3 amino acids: CASSYSPAGVYNEQFF. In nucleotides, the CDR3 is TGTGCCAGCAGTTACTCTCCAGCGGGGGTTTACAATGAGCAGTTCTTC.

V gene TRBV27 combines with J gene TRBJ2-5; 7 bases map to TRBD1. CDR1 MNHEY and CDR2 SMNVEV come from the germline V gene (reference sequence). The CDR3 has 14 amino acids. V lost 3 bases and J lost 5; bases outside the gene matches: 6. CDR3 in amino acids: CASSLTGRRETQYF. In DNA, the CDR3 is TGTGCCAGCAGTTTGACAGGGCGACGGGAGACCCAGTACTTC.

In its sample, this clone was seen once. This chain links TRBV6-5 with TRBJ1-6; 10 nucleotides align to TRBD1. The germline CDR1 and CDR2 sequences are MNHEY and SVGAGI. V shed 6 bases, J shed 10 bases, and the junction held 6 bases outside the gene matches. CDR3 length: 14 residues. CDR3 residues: CASSTDRGQSPLHF. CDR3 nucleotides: TGTGCCAGCAGCACCGACAGGGGGCAATCACCCCTCCACTTT.

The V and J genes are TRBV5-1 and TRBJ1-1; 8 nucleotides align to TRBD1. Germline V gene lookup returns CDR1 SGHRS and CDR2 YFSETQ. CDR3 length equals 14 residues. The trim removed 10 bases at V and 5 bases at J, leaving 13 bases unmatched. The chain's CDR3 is CACSLETGGTEAFF. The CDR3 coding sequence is TGCGCCTGCTCCCTCGAAACAGGGGGGACTGAAGCTTTCTTT.

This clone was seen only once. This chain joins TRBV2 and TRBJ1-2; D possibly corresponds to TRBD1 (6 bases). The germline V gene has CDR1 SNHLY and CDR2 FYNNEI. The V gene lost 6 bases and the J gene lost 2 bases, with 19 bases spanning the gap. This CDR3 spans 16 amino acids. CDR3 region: CASRMGGGGSNYGYTF. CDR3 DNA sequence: TGTGCCAGCAGGATGGGGGGAGGGGGTTCAAACTATGGCTACACCTTC.

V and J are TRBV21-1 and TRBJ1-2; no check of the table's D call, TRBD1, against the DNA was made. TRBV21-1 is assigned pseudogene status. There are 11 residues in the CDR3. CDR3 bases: TGTGCCAGCCCCAAGGGGGAAGGCTACACCTTC. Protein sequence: CASPKGEGYTF.

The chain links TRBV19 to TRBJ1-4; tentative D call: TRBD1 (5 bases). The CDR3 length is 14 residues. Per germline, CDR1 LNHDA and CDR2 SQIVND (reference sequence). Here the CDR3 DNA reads TGTGGTGTGGCCGGGGGTGCAACTAATGAAAAACTGTTTTTT. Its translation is CGVAGGATNEKLFF. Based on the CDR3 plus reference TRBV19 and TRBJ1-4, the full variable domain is DGGITQSPKYLFRKEGQNVTLSCEQNLNHDAMYWYRQDPGQGLRLIYYSQIVNDFQKGDIAEGYSVSREKKESFPLTVTSAQKNPTAFYLCGVAGGATNEKLFFGSGTQLSVL.

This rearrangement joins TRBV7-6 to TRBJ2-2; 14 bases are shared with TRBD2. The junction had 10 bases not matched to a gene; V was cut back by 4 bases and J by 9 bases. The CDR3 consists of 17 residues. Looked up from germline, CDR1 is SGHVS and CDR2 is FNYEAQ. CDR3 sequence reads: CASSSKTGTSGGWELFF. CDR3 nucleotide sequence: TGTGCCAGCAGCTCAAAGACCGGGACTAGCGGGGGCTGGGAGCTGTTTTTT.

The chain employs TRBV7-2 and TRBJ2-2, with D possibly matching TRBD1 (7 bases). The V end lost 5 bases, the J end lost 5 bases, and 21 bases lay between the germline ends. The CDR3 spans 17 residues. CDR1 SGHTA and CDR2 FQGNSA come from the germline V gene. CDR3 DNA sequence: TGTGCCAGCAGCAAAGGCAGGGGGGCTGACGGGACCGGGGAGCTGTTTTTT. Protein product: CASSKGRGADGTGELFF.

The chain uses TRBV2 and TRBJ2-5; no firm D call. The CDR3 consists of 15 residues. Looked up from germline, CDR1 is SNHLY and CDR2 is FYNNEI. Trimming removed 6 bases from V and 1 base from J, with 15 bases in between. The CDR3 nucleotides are TGTGCCAGCAGCCATTTCGACAAGTCCCAAGAGACCCAGTACTTC. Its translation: CASSHFDKSQETQYF.

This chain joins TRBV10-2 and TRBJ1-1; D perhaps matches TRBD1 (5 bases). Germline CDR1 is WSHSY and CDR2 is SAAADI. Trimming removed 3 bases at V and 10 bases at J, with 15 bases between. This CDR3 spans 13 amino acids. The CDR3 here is CASSDGGPNGAFF. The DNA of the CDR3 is TGCGCCAGCAGTGACGGGGGTCCCAATGGAGCTTTCTTT.

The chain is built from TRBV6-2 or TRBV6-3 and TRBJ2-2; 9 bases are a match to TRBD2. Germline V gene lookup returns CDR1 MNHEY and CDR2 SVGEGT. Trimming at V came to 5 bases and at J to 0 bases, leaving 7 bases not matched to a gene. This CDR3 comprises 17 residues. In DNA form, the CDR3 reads TGTGCCAGCAGTCTTAACATAGCGGGGGCGAACACCGGGGAGCTGTTTTTT. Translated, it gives CASSLNIAGANTGELFF.